The entry below describes one TCR beta chain. The data were obtained in a study of shared T cell receptors in the human thymus. Data came from immunoSEQ multiplex PCR; TCRdb stores just in-frame clones and leaves some out. The sample consists of about 380,000 clones, more than 85% of them appearing once. The V and J ends lost 0 bases and 0 bases respectively, with 7 bases between them. CDR3 length: 15 amino acids. CDR1 is SGDLS, CDR2 YYNGEE, per germline. The chain carries TRBV9 and TRBJ1-5; D not certain. The sequence came from a human donor. What was sequenced was thymocytes. The CDR3 bases are TGTGCCAGCAGCGTAGATATGGATAGCAATCAGCCCCAGCATTTT. Its translation: CASSVDMDSNQPQHF.